This T cell receptor beta chain was profiled in a study of blood T cell repertoires in COVID-19. Overall study: The United States, Italy and Spain were the sources of the acute and convalescent COVID-19 samples.

Deletions cut 6 bases from V and 5 bases from J, with 17 bases between. This CDR3 has 14 residues. Germline V lookup: CDR1 SGHTS, CDR2 YDEGEE. During the 2 weeks before they entered the study, exposed participants had met someone with a PCR-confirmed or clinician-diagnosed COVID-19 case. Per the original data handling: Researchers report that nucleated cell counts were estimated from reference gene primer amplification. TCRdb's table, derived via immunoSEQ multiplex PCR, lists solely in-frame clones and lacks some. The V and J calls and clone size come from that table; D and trimming were worked out from the DNA. In the table there are around 400,000 clones, 80% to 95% of which are singletons.

Input material: PBMCs or T cells enriched from blood (not recorded which). The chain couples TRBV5-8 to TRBJ1-1, with D hard to call. This TCR came from a woman aged 40 to 50 who had been exposed to COVID-19. CDR3: CASTPGGRRTEAFF. The CDR3 coding sequence is TGTGCCAGCACCCCAGGAGGGAGGCGGACTGAAGCTTTCTTT.